The T cell receptor (beta chain) under discussion was sequenced for a study of cytomegalovirus exposure and HLA in healthy donors (dated 2017 in TCRdb). Regarding the complete study: In an earlier analysis of some 550 of the donors, 276 Gb of sequence data and 95 million to 130 million unique TCR beta sequences from 150 million to 200 million T cells were reported. The study profiled the T cell repertoires of about 720 subjects by immunosequencing and related them to cytomegalovirus serostatus. To predict cytomegalovirus infection status, the study combined high-throughput TCR immunosequencing, statistical association of individual TCRs with disease status, and machine learning. Typing coverage differed by locus: A, B, C, DRB1 and DQB1 were typed in roughly 629-640 donors, DQA1 in 500 to 550, DPA1 in some 570, and DPB1 in 400 to 480. To decide whether each TCR beta V gene segment behaved as functional or pseudogenic, an earlier analysis of approximately 590 of the donors relied on high-throughput TCR beta sequencing. A handful of DR-DQ haplotypes were handled as single units for association and clustering because linkage in the cohort was strong. Donor age, sex, ethnicity and CMV serostatus were compiled alongside the repertoire data. A later genetic analysis used genome-wide SNP genotypes for 398 of the 666 donors, treating that subset as a discovery cohort. Every repertoire in the discovery cohort had been generated on one and the same sequencing platform. HLA typing included class I and class II loci at four-digit resolution. Of the roughly 400 genotyped donors, 75% to 85% were placed in the genetic ancestry cluster associated with self-reported Caucasian donors. Along with the approximately 650-subject first cohort, a separate validation cohort of approximately 110 different subjects was used. The later analysis used no new phenotypic data to find candidate immune exposures, relying instead on TCR beta sequences and their occurrence across donors. A later analysis re-examined previously published TCR beta repertoires from roughly 650 donors and added high-resolution HLA genotyping to investigate patterns of TCR occurrence. Among around 400 genotyped donors of the cohort, an average of around 240,000 unique TCR beta nucleotide sequences were sequenced per donor, around a sixth of them non-productive. An early release covering 550 to 700 HLA-typed donors comprised roughly 300 gigabases of sequencing data and about 90 million unique TCR sequences. The study aimed to test whether cataloging public T cell receptors could reveal signatures of past pathogen exposure.

In total, roughly 670 healthy bone marrow donors made up the cohort. Cohort members were all nominally healthy when sampled, although unrecorded immune exposures were likely present. The donor tested CMV seronegative, placing the donor among the 350 to 400 seronegative members of the cohort. A peripheral blood sample was collected from each donor, and TCR beta sequencing was performed on peripheral blood mononuclear cells. The Qiagen DNeasy Blood Extraction Kit was used to extract genomic DNA from the blood cell samples. The study at large found these results: Around 16 rarely observed V segments, including chromosome 9 orphons, were excluded from the earlier analysis of some 590 of the donors because counts were too low. A later analysis found that most CMV-associated TCR beta chains appeared HLA-restricted, with HLA associations seemingly driven largely by CMV exposure. Most TCR sequences were seen in very few donors, while some public TCRs were found in many individuals. In an earlier analysis of about 540 of the donors, most TCR beta V segments were observed in productive rearrangements about 87% or about 30% of the time, broadly matching IMGT annotations. In a later genetic analysis, fewer N-insertions in productive TCRs were reported among donors in an Asian-associated ancestry cluster than the roughly 710-donor mean. The authors suggested that the approach could potentially be generalized to other disease states and immunological phenotypes. Sequencing depth was assumed to be roughly uniform across donors in the presence/absence analyses, though that assumption may not hold. When HLA alleles, especially DR and DQ, strongly co-occurred, attributing TCR associations to individual alleles was difficult. Some IMGT-functional V segments, including TRBV6-2 and TRBV6-3, could not be told apart with the 87-base-pair reads, so those segments were excluded. A later analysis found that HLA-associated TCR beta chains were more clonally expanded and had lower generation probabilities than equally common non-associated chains. In vitro tests confirmed that a few of the cytomegalovirus-associated TCR beta chains recognize cytomegalovirus antigens. This cohort had only TCR beta chains sequenced, and the lack of alpha or paired-chain data limited which features could be detected. In a later analysis, several top co-occurrence clusters were reported to appear linked to parvovirus B19, influenza, CMV and Epstein-Barr virus. The classifier was reported to diagnose cytomegalovirus status with high specificity and sensitivity in both the original and validation cohorts. At a false discovery rate of 0.05, a later analysis linked some 18,000 TCR beta sequences to specific HLA alleles. An association between a missense DCLRE1C variant and V-gene and J-gene trimming of TCR beta chains was found in a later genetic analysis and replicated in an independent cohort. Because HLA typing was unavailable for some donors at each locus, only the typed subset was used in association tests. A later analysis found that TCR association rates varied across HLA loci, with DRB1 alleles showing the most associated TCRs and HLA-C alleles the fewest. The sequencing pipeline was judged likely to have produced a cluster of highly shared sequence variants as a technical artifact. Immune exposure information for the cohort was limited to CMV serostatus. A total of roughly 160 TCR beta chains were listed by the study as associated with cytomegalovirus. A further reported finding was that TCR beta sequences accurately predicted the HLA-A and HLA-B alleles for most subjects in the first cohort. Linkage disequilibrium might explain the correlated functional status among segregating V segments, but an unknown experimental factor could not be ruled out.

The library came from the immunoSEQ multiplex PCR assay. A mixture of 60 forward primers for TCR Vbeta segments and 13 reverse primers for TCR Jbeta segments was used in the multiplex PCR. The CDR3 region of rearranged TCR beta genes was amplified from genomic DNA with a multiplex PCR assay. The amplified TCR beta libraries were sequenced on the Illumina HiSeq System as 87-base-pair reads. The published analysis was carried out like this. A later analysis tallied 70 million to 100 million unique TCR beta chains across the approximately 670 repertoires, and approximately 12 million of those chains were shared by two or more donors. To remove PCR and sequencing errors, raw reads were error-corrected and collapsed into unique sequences using a nearest-neighbor algorithm that merged closely related sequences. Alignment of CDR3 sequences to IMGT reference sequences was used to assign V, D and J gene segments. For a sequence to be retained, a match of at least six nucleotides was required to both a V gene segment and a J gene segment. Rearrangements were called productive when the CDR3 lacked stop codons and stayed in frame with V and J; all others were non-productive. CDR3 was defined by IMGT convention, running from the second conserved V-encoded cysteine to the conserved J-encoded phenylalanine. Sequences without an unambiguous match to a single V gene segment were excluded from the earlier analysis of about 600 of the donors. In an earlier analysis of 587 of the donors, V segments were called functional above 56.7% productive rearrangements and were called segregating when the between-donor standard deviation exceeded 5%. A statistical classification framework was built for diagnosing cytomegalovirus status from the catalog of TCR beta chain sequences. V and J gene assignment, in a later analysis, came from comparing TCR nucleotide sequences with IMGT/GENE-DB human TR gene sequences. The TCRdist pipeline was used in a later analysis to assign CDR3 sequences and most-parsimonious VDJ recombination scenarios. In a later analysis, every TCR beta chain was defined by the combination of its CDR3 amino acid sequence and its V-gene family, and reads without a unique V-gene family were dropped. To address suspected cross-contamination and a sequencing artifact, a later analysis removed several hundred highly shared, low-generation-probability nucleotide sequences. In a later analysis, a clonal expansion index was calculated for each public chain from normalized within-repertoire ranks of inferred template counts. Generation probabilities in a later analysis came from a VDJ recombination model fitted to out-of-frame rearrangements, and those results were checked against IGoR. In a later analysis, hypergeometric tests were used to score TCR-TCR, TCR-HLA and TCR-CMV co-occurrence, with a repertoire-size bias correction applied to TCR pairs. To estimate false discovery rates, a later analysis permuted the HLA or CMV assignments 20 times. In a later analysis, co-occurring TCRs were grouped using DBSCAN, and TCRdist sequence similarity was added for clustering within HLA-allele-positive subsets. Repertoires with fewer than 30,000 or more than 120,000 public chains were left out of co-occurrence clustering, as were a handful of repertoires with anomalous nucleotide sharing. This is the immuneACCESS table as TCRdb keeps it, with only in-frame sequences that have V and J called. A part of the clones is gone; compared with another copy, unresolved V genes explain less than half, and the rest is unexplained. The V and J calls and clone size come from that table; D and trimming were worked out from the DNA. The sample includes over 150,000 clones, with about two thirds observed a single time. Under 3.5% of the sample goes to the ten largest clones.

Reading the germline V gene gives CDR1 SGHRS and CDR2 YFSETQ. From its cysteine to its phenylalanine, the CDR3 spans 15 amino acids. CDR3 DNA only is kept here, 45 bases in frame from base 1. Unmatched junction bases come to 10, with V trimmed by 3 bases and J by 4 bases. Points on this clone: This clone's antigen is unknown. Nothing much larger sits one base from this clone, and base qualities are not available.

The receptor comes from a woman aged 25 to 39 in good health and CMV-seronegative. Sequencing was carried out using PBMCs. The sequence joins TRBV5-1 to TRBJ2-7, and TRBD2 aligns with 7 junction nucleotides. The sequenced DNA is TGCGCCAGCAGCTACCAATCTGGGGGGGGATACGAGCAGTACTTC. This sequence encodes CASSYQSGGGYEQYF.